A selection of T cell receptor beta chains follows, all from one sample in a study of OX40 agonist ivuxolimab in advanced cancers. TCRdb's table, derived via immunoSEQ multiplex PCR, lists solely in-frame clones and lacks some. The sample has 55,000 to 65,000 clones; roughly 85% are singletons. Material: CD4+ or CD8+ T cells sorted from blood, obtained in a trial of the OX40 agonist ivuxolimab. The origin of the receptors is an adult with an advanced solid tumor such as melanoma, head and neck, liver or kidney cancer. The CDR3 runs from the conserved cysteine through the conserved F or W. The order of the fields is V gene, clone size, D gene, J gene, CDR3 DNA, CDR3 protein. The D gene is left open where the match is weak. The size entry is marked missing in some rows and otherwise reads once, few, many or a size class.

>TRBV13|.|.|TRBJ2-3
TGTGCCAGCAGCTTCGCCTTCAGCGGACATACAGATACGCAGTATTTT
CASSFAFSGHTDTQYF
>TRBV19|.|.|TRBJ1-1
TGTGCCAGTAGTACCAGCCCCACAGGGCGCACTGAAGCTTTCTTT
CASSTSPTGRTEAFF
>TRBV5-4|.|TRBD2|TRBJ2-3
TGTGCCAGCAGATCGGGAGGTGGCGGGAGGGCCGGGACAGATACGCAGTATTTT
CASRSGGGGRAGTDTQYF
>TRBV7-9|.|.|TRBJ2-1
TGTGCCAGCAGCTTAGGGGGAACCTACAATGAGCAGTTCTTC
CASSLGGTYNEQFF
>TRBV6-1|.|.|TRBJ1-1
TGTGCCAGCAGTGTCCCAGGAAACACTGAAGCTTTCTTT
CASSVPGNTEAFF
>TRBV15|.|.|TRBJ2-7
TGTGCCACCAGCAGAGGGGGCCCATACGAGCAGTACTTC
CATSRGGPYEQYF
>TRBV19|.|.|TRBJ1-5
TGTGCCAGCCGGGACACTACTCAGCCCCAGCATTTT
CASRDTTQPQHF
>TRBV7-8|.|.|TRBJ2-2
TGTGCCAGCAGCTTAGCGCAGAGCACCGGGGAGCTGTTTTTT
CASSLAQSTGELFF
>TRBV19|.|.|TRBJ1-2
TGTGCCACCGGAGACACCGCAGACTATGGCTACACCTTC
CATGDTADYGYTF
>TRBV27|.|.|TRBJ2-1
TGTGCCAGCAGTTTATACGGGGTTCAGAGCTCCTACAATGAGCAGTTCTTC
CASSLYGVQSSYNEQFF
>TRBV29-1|.|.|TRBJ1-1
TGCAGCGTTGGGCCAGGGATGGGGAACACTGAAGCTTTCTTT
CSVGPGMGNTEAFF
>TRBV6-5|.|.|TRBJ1-2
TGTGCCAGCAGTTATACTTCGGGGATGGACTATGGCTACACCTTC
CASSYTSGMDYGYTF
>TRBV10-1|.|.|TRBJ2-3
TGCGCCAGCAGTGGTACTATCGGAACTAGCACAGATACGCAGTATTTT
CASSGTIGTSTDTQYF
>TRBV2|.|TRBD1|TRBJ2-1
TGTGCCAGCAGTCTTCCCGGGACAGGGGGCTACAATGAGCAGTTCTTC
CASSLPGTGGYNEQFF
>TRBV11-2|.|.|TRBJ2-3
TGTGCCAGCAGCTTTACAGGGGGGGCCTCAGCGGCCGATACGCAGTATTTT
CASSFTGGASAADTQYF
>TRBV6-1|.|TRBD1|TRBJ1-2
TGTGCCAGCAAGGCGACAGGGGGTGCCTATGGCTACACCTTC
CASKATGGAYGYTF
>TRBV27|.|.|TRBJ1-2
TGTGCCAGCAGTTTATACCCGGCCCATCTATATGGCTACACCTTC
CASSLYPAHLYGYTF
>TRBV14|.|.|TRBJ1-1
TGTGCCAGCAGCCAAGATCCCCCCCTGGTCACTGAAGCTTTCTTT
CASSQDPPLVTEAFF
>TRBV7-3|.|TRBD2|TRBJ2-1
TGTGCCAGCAGCGCTCCAGCTAGCGGAAATGAGCAGTTCTTC
CASSAPASGNEQFF
>TRBV19|.|TRBD1|TRBJ1-5
TGTGCCAGTAGTATTAGCGAGGTGGACAGGGTGGACCAGCCCCAGCATTTT
CASSISEVDRVDQPQHF
>TRBV7-2|few|TRBD2|TRBJ2-2
TGTGCCAGCAGCTACGGGAGGCGGCGGGTCCGGGAGCTGTTTTTT
CASSYGRRRVRELFF
>TRBV19|once|TRBD1|TRBJ1-1
TGTGCCAGTAGATTTATACTGGGGGACAGTGAAGCTTTCTTT
CASRFILGDSEAFF
>TRBV7-3|.|.|TRBJ2-1
TGTGCCAGCAGCCCAAACCCCGGACTTCACTACAATGAGCAGTTCTTC
CASSPNPGLHYNEQFF
>TRBV11-2|once|.|TRBJ2-4
TGTGCCAGCAGCTCCGGCATACGGGGGGCCAAAAACATTCAGTACTTC
CASSSGIRGAKNIQYF